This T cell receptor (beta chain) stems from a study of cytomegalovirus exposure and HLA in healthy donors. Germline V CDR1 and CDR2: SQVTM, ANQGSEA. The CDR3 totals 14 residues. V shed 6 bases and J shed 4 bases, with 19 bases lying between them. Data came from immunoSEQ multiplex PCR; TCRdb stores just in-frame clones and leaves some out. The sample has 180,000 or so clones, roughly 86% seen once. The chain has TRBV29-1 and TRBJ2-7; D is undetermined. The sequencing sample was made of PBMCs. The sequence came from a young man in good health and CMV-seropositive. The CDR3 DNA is TGCAGCGTCCCCAAGGCCGGCCGGAGTTACGAGCAGTACTTC. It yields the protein CSVPKAGRSYEQYF.